The clone carrying this TCR beta chain was recorded many times. Its matching antigen is unknown. PCR was performed a second time for about 7 to 11 cycles using a sample-barcoded 5' primer and a J-beta primer mix. TCRdb passed the 5' RACE reads through MiXCR, listing each CDR3 protein once. The table shows 870,000 or so distinct CDR3 sequences, with around 28% occurring only once. The data stem from a study of blood T cells in healthy people across ages. Overall study: With template switching, about one barcoded beta molecule was captured per two T cells. General study findings and limits: Higher diversity, along with more naive CD4+ cells, distinguished long-lived donors from aged donors. Naive T cell percentage and TCR beta diversity correlated strongly.

Deletions cut 6 bases from V and 4 bases from J, with 10 bases between. CDR3 size: 13 residues. CDR1 MNHEY and CDR2 SVGEGT come from the germline V gene. The sequence came from a woman aged 80 or older in good health. Sequenced: blood. The chain carries TRBV6-2 or TRBV6-3 and TRBJ2-1; TRBD2 is a possible D gene (6 bases). The CDR3 DNA sequence: TGTGCCAGCAGCGGACTACTGTACAATGAGCAGTTCTTC. Encoded protein: CASSGLLYNEQFF.